The clone carrying this TCR beta chain has ten or more counts. Its target is unknown. Among the patients, aged 18 to 65, hyperthyroidism was newly diagnosed and had lasted under 2 months. Every diagnosis used clinical symptoms, serum thyroxine and TRAb, thyroid ultrasound and orbital computed tomography. The source of the PBMCs was approximately 9.5 ml of fresh peripheral blood. The sample originates from a study of T cells in Graves' hyperthyroidism and ophthalmopathy. Study outcomes and limitations: Ophthalmopathy got predicted by the model a median approximately six months before its onset.

Amplification targeted TCR beta CDR3 regions from RNA transcripts. HTBI primers were the set used in a first-round RT-PCR of the TCR CDR3. TCRdb ran MiXCR on the multiplex PCR reads and lists one entry per CDR3 protein. The sample contains about 290,000 distinct CDR3 sequences, about 16% of which appear only once. Germline V gene data show CDR1 as LNHNV and CDR2 as YYDKDF (reference sequence). Between the trimmed V and J ends, which lost 5 bases and 5 bases, there was a span of 10 bases. CDR3 length equals 13 residues. The chain links TRBV15 to TRBJ1-5; D is unresolved. Sequences were obtained from blood. This TCR derives from a woman aged 45-59 years with Graves' hyperthyroidism that later progressed to Graves' ophthalmopathy. DNA for the CDR3: TGTGCCACCAGCCCCCTTGGGGATCAGCCCCAGCATTTT. Its translation is CATSPLGDQPQHF.